Following are 6 T cell receptor beta chains from one sample sequenced in a study of control samples from healthy donors and cancer patients. This table comes from immunoSEQ multiplex PCR, and its TCRdb copy is limited to in-frame clones, with some not included. Of approximately 160,000 clones listed, around 94% are singletons. The sample consisted of blood. Receptor source: a woman in her late teens or twenties in good health.

The chain links TRBV18 to TRBJ2-1, with 12 bases lining up with TRBD2. The CDR3 is 15 amino acids. V shed 4 bases and J 8 bases; nucleotides not matched to a gene: 6. Germline lookup yields CDR1 KGHSH and CDR2 LQKENI. CDR3 in amino acids: CASSLGLAGMDEQFF. Here the CDR3 DNA reads TGTGCCAGCTCACTCGGACTAGCGGGAATGGATGAGCAGTTCTTC.

The chain uses TRBV27 and TRBJ2-1; 12 nucleotides agree with TRBD2. Germline CDR1 and CDR2: MNHEY and SMNVEV (reference sequence). The J segment lost 6 bases and the V segment lost 5 bases, leaving 8 bases of the junction unmatched. The CDR3 totals 16 residues. The CDR3 sequence: CASSPRLAGEVNEQFF. DNA of the CDR3: TGTGCCAGCAGTCCCCGACTAGCGGGAGAGGTCAATGAGCAGTTCTTC.

This clone was found a few times. The rearrangement links TRBV6-2 or TRBV6-3 to TRBJ2-4, with 15 positions matching TRBD2. V lost 0 bases to trimming and J lost 6 bases; unmatched junction nucleotides: 12. The CDR3 consists of 20 residues. Germline V lookup: CDR1 MNHEY, CDR2 SVGEGT. The CDR3 nucleotides read TGTGCCAGCAGTTACTCATCGAGGACTAGCGGGAGGGCCATAGGAAACATTCAGTACTTC. This encodes CASSYSSRTSGRAIGNIQYF.

J is TRBJ2-1 and V is TRBV21-1; the table's TRBD2 call for D was not verified on the DNA. TRBV21-1 is recorded as a pseudogene. The CDR3 consists of 21 residues. CDR3 sequence reads: CASSVPRTSGRGSISYNEQFF. The CDR3, as DNA: TGTGCCAGCAGCGTACCCCGGACTAGCGGGAGGGGGTCGATTTCCTACAATGAGCAGTTCTTC.

This rearrangement joins TRBV5-1 to TRBJ1-1, with D unclear. Between the trimmed V and J ends, which lost 4 bases and 0 bases, there was a span of 10 bases. The CDR3 extends over 14 amino acids. The germline V gene encodes CDR1 SGHRS and CDR2 YFSETQ. CDR3 protein: CASSRLYLNTEAFF. CDR3 DNA: TGCGCCAGCAGCCGCCTTTACTTGAACACTGAAGCTTTCTTT. Complete variable domain (other parts from reference TRBV5-1 and TRBJ1-1): KAGVTQTPRYLIKTRGQQVTLSCSPISGHRSVSWYQQTPGQGLQFLFEYFSETQRNKGNFPGRFSGRQFSNSRSEMNVSTLELGDSALYLCASSRLYLNTEAFFGQGTRLTVV.

The genes are TRBV6-2 or TRBV6-3 and TRBJ1-5; D gene ambiguous. The germline CDR1 and CDR2 sequences are MNHEY and SVGEGT. The ends were cut back, 1 base at V and 4 bases at J, with 11 bases in the middle. The CDR3 totals 15 residues. This CDR3 is CASSYYPTLNQPQHF. The CDR3 DNA is TGTGCCAGCAGTTACTATCCTACCCTAAATCAGCCCCAGCATTTT.